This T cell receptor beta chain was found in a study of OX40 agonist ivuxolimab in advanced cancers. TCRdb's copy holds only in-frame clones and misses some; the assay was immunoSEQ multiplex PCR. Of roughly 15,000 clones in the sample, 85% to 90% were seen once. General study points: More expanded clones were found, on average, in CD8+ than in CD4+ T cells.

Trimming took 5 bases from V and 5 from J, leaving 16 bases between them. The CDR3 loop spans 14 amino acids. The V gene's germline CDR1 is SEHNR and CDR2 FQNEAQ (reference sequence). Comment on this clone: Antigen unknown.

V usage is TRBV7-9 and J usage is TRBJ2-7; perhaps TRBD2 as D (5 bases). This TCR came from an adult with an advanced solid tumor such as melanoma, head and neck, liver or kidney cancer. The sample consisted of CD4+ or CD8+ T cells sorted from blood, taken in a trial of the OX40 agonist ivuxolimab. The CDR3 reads CASSADGGRDEQYF. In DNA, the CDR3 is TGTGCCAGCAGCGCGGACGGAGGTAGGGACGAGCAGTACTTC.